This T cell receptor (beta chain) was recorded in a study of T cell changes during pregnancy in multiple sclerosis. TCRdb's table, derived via immunoSEQ multiplex PCR, lists solely in-frame clones and lacks some. The repertoire has 55,000 to 75,000 clones, 85% to 95% of them found once; the top ten carry 2.5% to 3.5%. This CDR3 contains 11 residues. V shed 3 bases and J shed 6 bases, with 7 bases lying between them. Per germline, CDR1 SGHRS and CDR2 YFSETQ. The source material was CD8+ T cells from peripheral blood mononuclear cells, sampled in the second trimester of pregnancy. The sequence came from a female donor with multiple sclerosis, enrolled in a pregnancy study. The gene calls are TRBV5-1 and TRBJ2-7; D gene ambiguous. CDR3 protein: CASSSNSEQYF. The DNA of the CDR3 is TGCGCCAGCAGCTCGAACAGCGAGCAGTACTTC.